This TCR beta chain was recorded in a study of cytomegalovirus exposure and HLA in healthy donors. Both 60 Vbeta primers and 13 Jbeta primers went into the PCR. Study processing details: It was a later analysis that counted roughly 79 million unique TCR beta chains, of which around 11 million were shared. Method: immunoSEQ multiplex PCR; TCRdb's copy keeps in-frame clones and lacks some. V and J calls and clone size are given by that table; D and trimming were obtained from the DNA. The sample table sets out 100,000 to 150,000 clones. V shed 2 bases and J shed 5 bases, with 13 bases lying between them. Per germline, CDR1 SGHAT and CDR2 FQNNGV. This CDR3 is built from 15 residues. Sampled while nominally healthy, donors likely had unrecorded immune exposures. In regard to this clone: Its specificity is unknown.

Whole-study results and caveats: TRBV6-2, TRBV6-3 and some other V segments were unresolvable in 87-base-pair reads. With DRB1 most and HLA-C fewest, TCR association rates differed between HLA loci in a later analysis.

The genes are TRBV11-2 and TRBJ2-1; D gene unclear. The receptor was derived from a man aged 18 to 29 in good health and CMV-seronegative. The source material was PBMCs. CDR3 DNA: TGTGCCAGCAGCTTACACGGTCCTTTCGACAATGAGCAGTTCTTC. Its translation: CASSLHGPFDNEQFF. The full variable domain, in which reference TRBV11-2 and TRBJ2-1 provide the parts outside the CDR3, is EAGVAQSPRYKIIEKRQSVAFWCNPISGHATLYWYQQILGQGPKLLIQFQNNGVVDDSQLPKDRFSAERLKGVDSTLKIQPAKLEDSAVYLCASSLHGPFDNEQFFGPGTRLTVL.